This TCR beta chain was sequenced during a study of OX40 agonist ivuxolimab in advanced cancers. On this clone itself: Its antigen is as yet unknown.

This CDR3 comprises 16 residues. Germline assignment: CDR1 ENHRY and CDR2 SYGVKD. The ends lost 4 bases at V and 4 bases at J; junction bases unmatched: 9. Some clones are missing from TCRdb's copy, which holds only in-frame ones; the method was immunoSEQ multiplex PCR. The sample has around 79,000 clones; roughly 85% are singletons. Broader study findings: Fewer expanded clones were found on average in CD4+ than in CD8+ T cells.

This receptor was obtained from an adult with an advanced solid tumor such as melanoma, head and neck, liver or kidney cancer. The V call is TRBV10-3, the J call TRBJ2-1; the match to TRBD1 covers 8 bases. Sequencing used CD4+ or CD8+ T cells sorted from blood, obtained in a trial of the OX40 agonist ivuxolimab. The CDR3 bases are TGTGCCATCAGTGGGGGTCTAGGACAGGGTTACAATGAGCAGTTCTTC. Amino acid sequence: CAISGGLGQGYNEQFF.